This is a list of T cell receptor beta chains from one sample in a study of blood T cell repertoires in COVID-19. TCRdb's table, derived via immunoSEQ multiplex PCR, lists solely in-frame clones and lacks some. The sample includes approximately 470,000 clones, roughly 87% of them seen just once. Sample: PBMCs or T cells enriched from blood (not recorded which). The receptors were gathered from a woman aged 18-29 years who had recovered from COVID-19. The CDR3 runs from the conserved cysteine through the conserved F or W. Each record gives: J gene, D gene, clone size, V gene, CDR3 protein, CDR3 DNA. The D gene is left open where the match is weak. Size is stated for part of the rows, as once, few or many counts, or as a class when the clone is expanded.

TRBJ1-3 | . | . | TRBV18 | CASSPGRVTENTIYF | TGTGCCAGCTCACCCGGGAGGGTAACGGAAAACACCATATATTTT
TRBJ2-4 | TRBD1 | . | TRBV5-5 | CASSKNPTGAFIQYF | TGTGCCAGCAGCAAAAATCCAACAGGGGCGTTCATTCAGTACTTC
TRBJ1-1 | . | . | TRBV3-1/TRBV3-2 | CASSLDFHTEAFF | TGTGCCAGCAGCTTGGACTTTCACACTGAAGCTTTCTTT
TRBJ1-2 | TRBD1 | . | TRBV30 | CAWRGQSPTFYYGYTF | TGTGCCTGGAGGGGACAGAGCCCAACCTTTTATTATGGCTACACCTTC
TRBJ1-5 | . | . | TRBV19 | CASSQGYNQPQHF | TGTGCCAGTAGTCAGGGGTATAATCAGCCCCAGCATTTT
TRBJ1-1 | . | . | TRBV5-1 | CASSWGQEAFF | TGCGCCAGCAGCTGGGGACAAGAAGCTTTCTTT
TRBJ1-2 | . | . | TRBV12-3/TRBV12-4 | CASSRFINYGYTF | TGTGCCAGCAGTCGGTTTATAAACTATGGCTACACCTTC
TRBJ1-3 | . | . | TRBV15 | CATSRDAPGGGRENTIYF | TGTGCCACCAGCAGAGATGCCCCCGGTGGAGGGAGGGAAAACACCATATATTTT
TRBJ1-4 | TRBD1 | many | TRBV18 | CASRGQGGEKLFF | TGTGCCAGCCGGGGACAGGGAGGCGAAAAACTGTTTTTT
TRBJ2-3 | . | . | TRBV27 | CASSPGMADTQYF | TGTGCCAGCAGTCCAGGGATGGCGGATACGCAGTATTTT
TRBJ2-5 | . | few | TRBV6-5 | CASSSTGGGTQYF | TGTGCCAGCAGTTCGACAGGTGGGGGGACCCAGTACTTC
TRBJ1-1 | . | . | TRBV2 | CASSDWRSEAFF | TGTGCCAGCAGTGATTGGAGGTCAGAAGCTTTCTTT
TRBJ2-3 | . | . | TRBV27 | CASTYGGGGVDTQYF | TGTGCCAGCACCTATGGGGGCGGGGGAGTAGATACGCAGTATTTT
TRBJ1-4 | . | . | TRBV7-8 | CASAQEAFANEKLFF | TGTGCCAGCGCCCAGGAGGCCTTTGCTAATGAAAAACTGTTTTTT
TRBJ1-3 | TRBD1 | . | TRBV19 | CASSDPTGQGGHTIYF | TGTGCCAGTAGTGACCCCACGGGACAGGGGGGACACACCATATATTTT
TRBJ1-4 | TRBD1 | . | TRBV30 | CASQSGQGGEKLFF | TGTGCCTCGCAGTCCGGACAGGGCGGGGAAAAACTGTTTTTT
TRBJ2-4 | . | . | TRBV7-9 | CASSPDRRLAKNIQYF | TGTGCCAGCAGCCCCGACAGACGATTAGCCAAAAACATTCAGTACTTC
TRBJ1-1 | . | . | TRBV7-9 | CASSATGMNTEAFF | TGTGCCAGCAGCGCGACGGGGATGAACACTGAAGCTTTCTTT
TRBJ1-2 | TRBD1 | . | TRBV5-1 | CASSSLTGLDGYTF | TGCGCCAGCAGCTCTCTGACAGGGCTCGATGGCTACACCTTC
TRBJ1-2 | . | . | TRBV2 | CASSSWDNYNYGYTF | TGTGCCAGCAGTAGCTGGGACAACTACAACTATGGCTACACCTTC
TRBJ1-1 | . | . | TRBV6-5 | CASSLGAEYTEAFF | TGTGCCAGCAGTCTAGGGGCCGAATATACTGAAGCTTTCTTT
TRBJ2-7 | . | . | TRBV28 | CASSLRDISYEQYF | TGTGCCAGCAGTTTAAGGGACATTTCCTACGAGCAGTACTTC
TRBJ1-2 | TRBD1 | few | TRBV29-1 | CSGLTGADYGYTF | TGCAGCGGATTGACAGGGGCAGACTATGGCTACACCTTC
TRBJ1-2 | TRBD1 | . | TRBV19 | CASSIRQGDGYTF | TGTGCCAGTAGTATACGACAGGGCGATGGCTACACCTTC
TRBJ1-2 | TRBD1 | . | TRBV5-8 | CASSPDRGRGYTF | TGTGCCAGCAGCCCGGACAGGGGCCGGGGCTACACCTTC
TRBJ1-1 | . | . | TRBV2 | CASSDPNTEAFF | TGTGCCAGCAGTGACCCAAACACTGAAGCTTTCTTT
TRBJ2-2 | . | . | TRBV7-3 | CASSLTRTDTGELFF | TGTGCCAGCAGCTTAACAAGGACAGACACCGGGGAGCTGTTTTTT
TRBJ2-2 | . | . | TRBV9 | CASSEGTGKRGVPGELFF | TGTGCCAGCAGCGAGGGGACAGGCAAGCGGGGGGTCCCCGGGGAGCTGTTTTTT
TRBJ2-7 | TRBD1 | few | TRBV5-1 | CASTVGTGRYEQYF | TGCGCCAGCACCGTAGGGACAGGGAGATACGAGCAGTACTTC
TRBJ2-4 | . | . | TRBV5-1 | CASSSSEGAKNIQYF | TGCGCCAGCAGCTCCTCGGAGGGAGCCAAAAACATTCAGTACTTC
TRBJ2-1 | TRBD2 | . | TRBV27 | CASSLDPAGVNEQFF | TGTGCCAGCAGTTTAGATCCAGCGGGGGTGAATGAGCAGTTCTTC
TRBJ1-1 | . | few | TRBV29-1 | CSVGRTGGIEAFF | TGCAGCGTTGGTCGGACTGGAGGGATTGAAGCTTTCTTT
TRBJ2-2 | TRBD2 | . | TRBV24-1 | CATSAPLRAGVNTGELFF | TGTGCCACCAGTGCCCCATTGCGAGCGGGGGTGAACACCGGGGAGCTGTTTTTT
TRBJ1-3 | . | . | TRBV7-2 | CASSLAQGPGNTIYF | TGTGCCAGCAGCTTAGCACAGGGACCCGGAAACACCATATATTTT
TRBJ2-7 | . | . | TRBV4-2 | CASSPLLTGSYEQYF | TGTGCCAGCAGCCCCCTCCTTACAGGGAGCTACGAGCAGTACTTC
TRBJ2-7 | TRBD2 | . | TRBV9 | CASSVAGTSSSWQYF | TGTGCCAGCAGCGTAGCTGGGACTAGCTCTTCTTGGCAGTACTTC
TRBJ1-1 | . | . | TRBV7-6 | CASSQETLMNTEAFF | TGTGCCAGCAGCCAAGAGACTCTAATGAACACTGAAGCTTTCTTT
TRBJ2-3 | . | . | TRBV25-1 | CASSEPRGVTDTQYF | TGTGCCAGCAGTGAACCCAGGGGAGTTACAGATACGCAGTATTTT
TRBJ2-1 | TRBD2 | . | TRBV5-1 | CASSQLRGGRDEQFF | TGCGCCAGCAGCCAACTCCGGGGGGGCCGGGATGAGCAGTTCTTC
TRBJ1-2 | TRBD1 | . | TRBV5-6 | CASSLGTGGRANYGYTF | TGTGCCAGCAGCTTGGGGACAGGGGGCAGAGCAAACTATGGCTACACCTTC
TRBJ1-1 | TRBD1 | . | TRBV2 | CASRVEGAKNTEAFF | TGTGCCAGCAGGGTCGAGGGGGCGAAGAACACTGAAGCTTTCTTT
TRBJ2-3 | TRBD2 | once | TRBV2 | CASSEMTSGETDTQYF | TGTGCCAGCAGTGAAATGACTAGCGGGGAGACAGATACGCAGTATTTT
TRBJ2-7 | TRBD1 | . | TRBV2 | CASSGRTGNEQYF | TGTGCCAGCAGTGGGCGGACAGGAAACGAGCAGTACTTC
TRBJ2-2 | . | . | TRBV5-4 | CASSFLTGELFF | TGTGCCAGCAGCTTTTTAACCGGGGAGCTGTTTTTT
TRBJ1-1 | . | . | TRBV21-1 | CASSQATGRTEAFF | TGTGCCAGCAGCCAAGCGACAGGGAGAACTGAAGCTTTCTTT
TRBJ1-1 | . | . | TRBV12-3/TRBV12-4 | CATQTGNTEAFF | TGTGCCACCCAGACAGGGAACACTGAAGCTTTCTTT
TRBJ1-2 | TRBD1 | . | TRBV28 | CASSSTDRGGGYTF | TGTGCCAGCAGTTCCACCGACAGGGGAGGGGGCTACACCTTC
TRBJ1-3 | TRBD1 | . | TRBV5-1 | CASSLRQGVISGNTIYF | TGCGCCAGCAGCTTGAGACAGGGGGTAATTTCTGGAAACACCATATATTTT
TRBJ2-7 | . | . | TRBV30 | CAWTQGVSYEQYF | TGTGCCTGGACCCAAGGGGTCTCCTACGAGCAGTACTTC
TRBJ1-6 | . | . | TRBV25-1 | CASSRVNSPLHF | TGTGCCAGCAGCAGGGTAAATTCACCCCTCCACTTT
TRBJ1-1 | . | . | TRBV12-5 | CASGSSRGRNTEAFF | TGTGCTAGTGGTTCTAGTAGGGGGAGGAACACTGAAGCTTTCTTT
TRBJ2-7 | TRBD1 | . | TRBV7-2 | CASSLDGTGYEQYF | TGTGCCAGCAGCTTAGATGGGACAGGTTACGAGCAGTACTTC
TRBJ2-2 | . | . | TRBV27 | CASSPRGGELFF | TGTGCCAGCAGCCCCCGCGGCGGGGAGCTGTTTTTT
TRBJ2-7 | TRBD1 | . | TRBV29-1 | CSAEDRFNYEQYF | TGCAGCGCAGAGGACAGGTTTAACTACGAGCAGTACTTC
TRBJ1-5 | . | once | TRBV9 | CASSVGWLGNQPQHF | TGTGCCAGCAGCGTAGGGTGGCTCGGCAATCAGCCCCAGCATTTT
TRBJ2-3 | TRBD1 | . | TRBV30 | CAWSAPDRGTDTQYF | TGTGCCTGGAGTGCTCCCGACAGGGGTACAGATACGCAGTATTTT
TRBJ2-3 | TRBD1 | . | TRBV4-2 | CASSQIPGQGTDTQYF | TGTGCCAGCAGCCAGATACCGGGACAGGGCACAGATACGCAGTATTTT
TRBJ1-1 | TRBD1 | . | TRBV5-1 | CASSLTGVNTEAFF | TGCGCCAGCAGCCTGACAGGGGTGAACACTGAAGCTTTCTTT
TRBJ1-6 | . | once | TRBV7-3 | CASSLNPQYSPLHF | TGTGCCAGCAGCTTAAATCCTCAGTATTCACCCCTCCACTTT